The 2 T cell receptor beta chains in this list originate from one sample, sequenced in a study of OX40 agonist ivuxolimab in advanced cancers. The repertoire was sequenced with immunoSEQ multiplex PCR; TCRdb's copy has only in-frame clones and lacks some. This sample has over 30,000 clones, with about 90% found just once. Sequenced here: CD4+ or CD8+ T cells sorted from blood, sampled in a trial of the OX40 agonist ivuxolimab. These receptors all come from an adult with an advanced solid tumor such as melanoma, head and neck, liver or kidney cancer.

Only one count was recorded for this clone. The gene calls are TRBV7-9 and TRBJ1-4; D gene uncertain. V was cut by 1 base and J by 0 bases, with 12 bases left in between. Germline V gene sequence: CDR1 SEHNR, CDR2 FQNEAQ (reference sequence). The CDR3 covers 17 residues. The CDR3 here is CASSLVGIGPTNEKLFF. In DNA form, the CDR3 reads TGTGCCAGCAGCTTAGTGGGCATCGGACCAACTAATGAAAAACTGTTTTTT.

This chain connects TRBV7-3 to TRBJ2-7; 8 nucleotides match TRBD2. V was clipped by 3 bases and J by 5 bases; unmatched bases: 12. The CDR3 extends over 16 amino acids. CDR1 and CDR2 (germline): SGHTA, FQGTGA. This chain's CDR3 is CASSLTPSGGSHEQYF. The CDR3, as DNA: TGTGCCAGCAGCTTGACCCCCTCGGGGGGGTCTCACGAGCAGTACTTC. Using reference TRBV7-3 and TRBJ2-7 for the parts outside the CDR3, the full variable domain is GAGVSQTPSNKVTEKGKYVELRCDPISGHTALYWYRQSLGQGPEFLIYFQGTGAADDSGLPNDRFFAVRPEGSVSTLKIQRTERGDSAVYLCASSLTPSGGSHEQYFGPGTRLTVT.